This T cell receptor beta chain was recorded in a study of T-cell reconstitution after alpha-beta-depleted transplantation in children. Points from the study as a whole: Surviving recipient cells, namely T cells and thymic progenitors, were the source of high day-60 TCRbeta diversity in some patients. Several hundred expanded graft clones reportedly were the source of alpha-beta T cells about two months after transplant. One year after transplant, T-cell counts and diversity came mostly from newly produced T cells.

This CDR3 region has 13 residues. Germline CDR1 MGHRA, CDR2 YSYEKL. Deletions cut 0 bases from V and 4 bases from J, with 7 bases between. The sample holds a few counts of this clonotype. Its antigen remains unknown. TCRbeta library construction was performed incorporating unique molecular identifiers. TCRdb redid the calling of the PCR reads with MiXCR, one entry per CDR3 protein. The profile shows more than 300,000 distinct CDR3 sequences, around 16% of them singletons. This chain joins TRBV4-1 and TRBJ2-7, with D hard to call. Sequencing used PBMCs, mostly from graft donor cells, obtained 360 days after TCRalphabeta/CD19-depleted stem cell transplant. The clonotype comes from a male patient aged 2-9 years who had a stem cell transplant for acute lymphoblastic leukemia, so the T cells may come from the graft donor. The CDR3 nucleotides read TGCGCCAGCAGCCAAGAGGCCCGATACGAGCAGTACTTC. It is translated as CASSQEARYEQYF.